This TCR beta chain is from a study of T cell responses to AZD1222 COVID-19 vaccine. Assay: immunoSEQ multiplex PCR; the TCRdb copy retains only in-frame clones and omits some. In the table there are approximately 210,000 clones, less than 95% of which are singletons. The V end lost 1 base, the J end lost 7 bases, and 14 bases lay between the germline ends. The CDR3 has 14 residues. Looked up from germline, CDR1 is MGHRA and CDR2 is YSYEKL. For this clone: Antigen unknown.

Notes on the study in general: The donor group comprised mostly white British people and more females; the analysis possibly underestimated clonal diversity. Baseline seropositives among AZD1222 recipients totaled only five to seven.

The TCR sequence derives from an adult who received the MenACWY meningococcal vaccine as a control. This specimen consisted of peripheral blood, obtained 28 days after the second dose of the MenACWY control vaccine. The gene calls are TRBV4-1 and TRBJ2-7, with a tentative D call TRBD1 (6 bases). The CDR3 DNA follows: TGCGCCAGCAGCCAAGTGATCAGGGGTAGGGAGCAGTACTTC. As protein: CASSQVIRGREQYF.